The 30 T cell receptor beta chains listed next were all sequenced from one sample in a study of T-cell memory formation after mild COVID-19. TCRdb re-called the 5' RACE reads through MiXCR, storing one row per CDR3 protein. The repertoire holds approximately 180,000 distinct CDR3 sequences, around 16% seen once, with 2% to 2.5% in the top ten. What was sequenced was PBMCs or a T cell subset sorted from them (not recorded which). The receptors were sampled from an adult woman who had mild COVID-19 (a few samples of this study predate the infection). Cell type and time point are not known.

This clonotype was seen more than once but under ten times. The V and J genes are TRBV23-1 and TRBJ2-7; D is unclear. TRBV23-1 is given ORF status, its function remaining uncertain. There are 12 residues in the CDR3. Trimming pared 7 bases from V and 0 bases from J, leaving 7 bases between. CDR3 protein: CASTTSSYEQYF. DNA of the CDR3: TGCGCCAGCACCACCAGCTCCTACGAGCAGTACTTC.

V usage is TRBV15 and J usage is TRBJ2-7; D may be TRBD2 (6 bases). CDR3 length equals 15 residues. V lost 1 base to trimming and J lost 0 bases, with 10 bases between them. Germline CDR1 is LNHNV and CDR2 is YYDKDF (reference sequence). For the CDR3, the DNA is TGTGCCACCAGCAGAGGCGGGGTCCTCTCCTACGAGCAGTACTTC. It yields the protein CATSRGGVLSYEQYF.

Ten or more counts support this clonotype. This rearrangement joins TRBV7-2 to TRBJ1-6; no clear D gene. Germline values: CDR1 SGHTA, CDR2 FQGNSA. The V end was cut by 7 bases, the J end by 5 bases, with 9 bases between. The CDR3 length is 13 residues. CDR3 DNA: TGTGCCAGCATTGGAAGGAATAATTCACCCCTCCACTTT. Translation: CASIGRNNSPLHF.

CDR3 coding DNA: TGCAGTGCTGGCTCCGGACTAGCGGGGACCTACGAGCAGTACTTC. Protein sequence: CSAGSGLAGTYEQYF. J is TRBJ2-7 and V is TRBV20-1; 12 nucleotides line up with TRBD2. The CDR3 is 15 amino acids. The germline V gene has CDR1 DFQATT and CDR2 SNEGSKA (reference sequence). Unmatched junction bases numbered 7, after V lost 5 bases and J lost 2 bases.

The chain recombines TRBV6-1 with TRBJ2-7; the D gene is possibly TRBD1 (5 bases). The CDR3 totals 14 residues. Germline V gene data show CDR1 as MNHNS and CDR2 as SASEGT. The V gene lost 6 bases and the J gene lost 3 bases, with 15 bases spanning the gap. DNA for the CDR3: TGTGCCAGCAGCAACCGAGCAGGGTACTACGAGCAGTACTTC. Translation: CASSNRAGYYEQYF.

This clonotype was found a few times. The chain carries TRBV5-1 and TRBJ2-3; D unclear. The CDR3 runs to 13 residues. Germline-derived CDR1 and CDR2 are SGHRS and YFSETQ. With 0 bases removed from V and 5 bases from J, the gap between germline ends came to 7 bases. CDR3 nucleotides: TGCGCCAGCAGCTTGGGGGTCGGAGATACGCAGTATTTT. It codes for CASSLGVGDTQYF. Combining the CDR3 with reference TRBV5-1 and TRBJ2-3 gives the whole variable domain KAGVTQTPRYLIKTRGQQVTLSCSPISGHRSVSWYQQTPGQGLQFLFEYFSETQRNKGNFPGRFSGRQFSNSRSEMNVSTLELGDSALYLCASSLGVGDTQYFGPGTRLTVL.

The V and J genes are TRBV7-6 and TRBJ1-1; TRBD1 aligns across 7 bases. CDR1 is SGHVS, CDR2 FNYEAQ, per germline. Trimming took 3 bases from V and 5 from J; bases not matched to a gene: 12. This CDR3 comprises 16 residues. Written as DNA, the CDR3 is TGTGCCAGCAGCTTTAGGGGAGACAGGGTAGATACTGAAGCTTTCTTT. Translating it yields CASSFRGDRVDTEAFF.

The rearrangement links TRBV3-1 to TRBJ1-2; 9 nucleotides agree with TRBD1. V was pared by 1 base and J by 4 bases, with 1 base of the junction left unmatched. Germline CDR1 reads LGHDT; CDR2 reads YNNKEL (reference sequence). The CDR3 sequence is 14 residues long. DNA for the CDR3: TGTGCCAGCAGCCAAGTGGACAGGGGCTATGGCTACACCTTC. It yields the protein CASSQVDRGYGYTF.

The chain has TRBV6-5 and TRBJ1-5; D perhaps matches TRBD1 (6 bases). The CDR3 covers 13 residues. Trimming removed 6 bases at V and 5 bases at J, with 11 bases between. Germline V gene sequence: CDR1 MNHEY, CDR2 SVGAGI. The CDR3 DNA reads TGTGCCAGCAGCCAAAACAGGGATCAGCCCCAGCATTTT. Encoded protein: CASSQNRDQPQHF.

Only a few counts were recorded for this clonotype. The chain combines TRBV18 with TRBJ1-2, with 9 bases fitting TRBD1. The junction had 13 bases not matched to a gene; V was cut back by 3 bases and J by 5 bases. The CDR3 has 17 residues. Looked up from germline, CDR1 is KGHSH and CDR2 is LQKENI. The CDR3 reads CASSPPSRDRDRYGYTF. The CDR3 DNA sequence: TGTGCCAGCTCACCCCCGTCCCGGGACAGGGATCGGTATGGCTACACCTTC.

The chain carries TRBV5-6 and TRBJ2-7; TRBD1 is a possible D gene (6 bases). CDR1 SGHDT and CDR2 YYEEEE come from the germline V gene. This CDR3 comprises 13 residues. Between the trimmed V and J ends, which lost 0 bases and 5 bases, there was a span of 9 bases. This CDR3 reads CASSLDAGDEQYF. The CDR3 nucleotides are TGTGCCAGCAGCTTGGATGCAGGGGACGAGCAGTACTTC.

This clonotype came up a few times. In DNA form, the CDR3 reads TGTGCCAGCTCTTTCTACGGGGCAACTAATGAAAAACTGTTTTTT. Amino acids: CASSFYGATNEKLFF. V is TRBV5-6 and J is TRBJ1-4; no clear D gene. The CDR3 totals 15 residues. Germline V CDR1 and CDR2: SGHDT, YYEEEE. V gave up 7 bases and J gave up 0 bases, with 13 bases separating them.

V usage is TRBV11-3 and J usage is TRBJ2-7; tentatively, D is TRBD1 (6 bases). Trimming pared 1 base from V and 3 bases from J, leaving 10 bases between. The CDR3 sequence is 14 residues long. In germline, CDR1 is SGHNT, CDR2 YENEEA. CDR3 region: CASSLGGQVYEQYF. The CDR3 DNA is TGTGCCAGCAGCTTAGGGGGACAAGTCTACGAGCAGTACTTC.

The chain's CDR3 is CASSLRVSQTSEAFF. The CDR3 nucleotides read TGCGCCAGCAGCTTGCGAGTTTCCCAAACGAGTGAAGCTTTCTTT. V and J are TRBV5-1 and TRBJ1-1, with D uncertain. V was clipped by 1 base and J by 7 bases, with 17 bases between them. This CDR3 contains 15 residues. The germline gives CDR1 SGHRS, CDR2 YFSETQ.

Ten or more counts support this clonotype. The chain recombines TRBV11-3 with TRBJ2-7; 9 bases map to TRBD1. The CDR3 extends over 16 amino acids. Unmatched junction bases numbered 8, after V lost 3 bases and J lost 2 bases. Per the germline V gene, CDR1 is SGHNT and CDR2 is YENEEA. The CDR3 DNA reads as TGTGCCAGCAGCTTGGATGGGACAGGGTCTACCTACGAGCAGTACTTC. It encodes CASSLDGTGSTYEQYF.

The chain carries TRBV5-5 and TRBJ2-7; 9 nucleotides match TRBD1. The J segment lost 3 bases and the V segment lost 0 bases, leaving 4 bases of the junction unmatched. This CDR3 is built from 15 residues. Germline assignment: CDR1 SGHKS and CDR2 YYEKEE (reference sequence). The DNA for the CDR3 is TGTGCCAGCAGCTTGGGCCGGGACAGGGACTACGAGCAGTACTTC. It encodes CASSLGRDRDYEQYF.

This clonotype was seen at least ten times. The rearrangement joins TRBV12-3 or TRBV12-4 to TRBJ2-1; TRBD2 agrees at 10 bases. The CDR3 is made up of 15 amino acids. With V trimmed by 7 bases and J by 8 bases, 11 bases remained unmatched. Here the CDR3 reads CASTTSSGSIYEQFF. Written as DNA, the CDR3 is TGTGCCAGCACTACCTCTAGCGGGAGTATCTATGAGCAGTTCTTC.

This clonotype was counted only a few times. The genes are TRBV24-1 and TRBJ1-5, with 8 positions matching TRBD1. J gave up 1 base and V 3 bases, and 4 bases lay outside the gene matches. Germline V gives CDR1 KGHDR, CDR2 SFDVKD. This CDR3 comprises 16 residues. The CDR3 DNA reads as TGTGCCACCAGTGATACCGGGACAGGAAGCAATCAGCCCCAGCATTTT. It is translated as CATSDTGTGSNQPQHF.

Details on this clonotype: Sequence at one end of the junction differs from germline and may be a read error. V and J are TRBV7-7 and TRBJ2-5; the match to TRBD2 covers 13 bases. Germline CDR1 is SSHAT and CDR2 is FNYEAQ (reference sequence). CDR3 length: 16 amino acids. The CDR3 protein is CASSPGLAGAQETQYF. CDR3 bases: TGTGCTAGCAGTCCTGGACTAGCGGGAGCTCAAGAGACCCAGTACTTC.

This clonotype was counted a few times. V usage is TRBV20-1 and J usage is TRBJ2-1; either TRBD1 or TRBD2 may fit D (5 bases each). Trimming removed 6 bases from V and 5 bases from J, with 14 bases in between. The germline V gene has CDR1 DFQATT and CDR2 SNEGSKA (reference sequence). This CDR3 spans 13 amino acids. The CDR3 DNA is TGCAGTGCCCTAGGAGAGGGGAACAATGAGCAGTTCTTC. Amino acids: CSALGEGNNEQFF.

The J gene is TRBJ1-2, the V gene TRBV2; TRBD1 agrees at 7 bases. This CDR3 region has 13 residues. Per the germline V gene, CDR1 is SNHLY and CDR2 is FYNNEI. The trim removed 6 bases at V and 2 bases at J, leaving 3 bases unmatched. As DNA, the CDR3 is TGTGCCAGCAGGGCGACAGGGAACTATGGCTACACCTTC. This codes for CASRATGNYGYTF.

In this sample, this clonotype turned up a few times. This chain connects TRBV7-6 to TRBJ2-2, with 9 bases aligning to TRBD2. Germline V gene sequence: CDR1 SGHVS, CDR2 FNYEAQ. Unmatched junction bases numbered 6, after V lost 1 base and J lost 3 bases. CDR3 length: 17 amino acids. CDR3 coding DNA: TGTGCCAGCAGCTTAGTGGGAGCGGGGGGAGACACCGGGGAGCTGTTTTTT. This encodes CASSLVGAGGDTGELFF.

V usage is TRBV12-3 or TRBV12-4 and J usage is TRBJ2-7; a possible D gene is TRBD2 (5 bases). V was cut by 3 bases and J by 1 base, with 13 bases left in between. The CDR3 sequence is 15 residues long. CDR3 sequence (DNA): TGTGCCAGCAGTTTTCAGAGCGGCGGGTCCTACGAGCAGTACTTC. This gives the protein CASSFQSGGSYEQYF.

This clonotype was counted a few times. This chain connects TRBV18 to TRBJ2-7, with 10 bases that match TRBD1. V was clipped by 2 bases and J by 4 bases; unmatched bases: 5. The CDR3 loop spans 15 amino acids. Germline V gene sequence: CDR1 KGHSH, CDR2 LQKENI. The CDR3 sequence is CASSPSGTGVYEQYF. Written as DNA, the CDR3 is TGTGCCAGCTCACCATCCGGGACAGGGGTGTACGAGCAGTACTTC.

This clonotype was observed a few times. CDR3 protein: CASGSGGFTYEQYF. The CDR3 DNA reads as TGTGCCAGCGGATCAGGGGGTTTTACCTACGAGCAGTACTTC. The chain uses TRBV12-3 or TRBV12-4 and TRBJ2-7; 7 bases map to TRBD1. The length of the CDR3 is 14 residues. V was pared by 8 bases and J by 2 bases, with 9 bases of the junction left unmatched.

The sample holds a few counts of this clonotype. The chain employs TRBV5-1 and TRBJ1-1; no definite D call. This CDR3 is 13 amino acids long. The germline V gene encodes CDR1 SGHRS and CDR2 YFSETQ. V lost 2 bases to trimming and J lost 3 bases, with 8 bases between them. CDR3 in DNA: TGCGCCAGCAGCTTAAAGGGTGACACTGAAGCTTTCTTT. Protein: CASSLKGDTEAFF.

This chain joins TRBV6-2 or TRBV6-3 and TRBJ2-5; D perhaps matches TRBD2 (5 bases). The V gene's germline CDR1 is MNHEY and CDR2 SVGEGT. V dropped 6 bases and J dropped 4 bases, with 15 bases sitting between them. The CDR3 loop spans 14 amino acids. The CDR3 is CASRGSGPRETQYF. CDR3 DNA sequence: TGTGCCAGCAGGGGGAGTGGGCCTCGAGAGACCCAGTACTTC.

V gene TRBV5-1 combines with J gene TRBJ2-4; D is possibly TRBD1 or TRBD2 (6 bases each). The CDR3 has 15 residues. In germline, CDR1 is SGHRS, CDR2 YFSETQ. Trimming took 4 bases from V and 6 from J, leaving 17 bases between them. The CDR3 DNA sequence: TGCGCCAGCAGCCCACGGAACGGGGGCCCAAACATTCAGTACTTC. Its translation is CASSPRNGGPNIQYF.

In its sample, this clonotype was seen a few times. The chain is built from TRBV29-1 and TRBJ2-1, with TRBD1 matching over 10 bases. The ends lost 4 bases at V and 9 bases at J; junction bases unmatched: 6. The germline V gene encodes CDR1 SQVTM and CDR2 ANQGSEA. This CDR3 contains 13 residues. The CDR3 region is CSVGQGAPSEQFF. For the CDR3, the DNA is TGCAGCGTTGGACAGGGGGCGCCGAGTGAGCAGTTCTTC.

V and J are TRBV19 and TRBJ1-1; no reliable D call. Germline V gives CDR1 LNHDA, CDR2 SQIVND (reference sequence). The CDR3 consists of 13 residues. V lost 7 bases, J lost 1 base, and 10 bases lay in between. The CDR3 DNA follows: TGTGCCAGTAAAGGTATGTCGAACACTGAAGCTTTCTTT. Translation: CASKGMSNTEAFF.